These 2 T cell receptor beta chains were sequenced from one sample in a study of CD8 T cells in ankylosing spondylitis. From the 5' RACE reads, TCRdb called clonotypes with MiXCR, one entry per CDR3 protein. The top ten clones hold around 12% of a sample with some 130,000 distinct CDR3 sequences, 6% to 8.5% of them seen once. Sequencing was done on a sample of blood, either unsorted or a sorted T cell fraction (not recorded which). The receptors were gathered from a female donor with ankylosing spondylitis or in good health (not recorded which).

This clonotype was counted many times. The chain joins TRBV7-6 to TRBJ2-7, with 7 bases aligning to TRBD1. The CDR3 is 14 residues long. CDR1 and CDR2 from the germline V gene are SGHVS and FNYEAQ. Trimming cost V 6 bases and J 2 bases; bases outside gene matches: 7. CDR3 sequence: CASSPSTGAYEQYF. The CDR3 DNA is TGTGCCAGCAGTCCCTCCACAGGGGCCTACGAGCAGTACTTC. The full variable domain, with the rest looked up from reference TRBV7-6 and TRBJ2-7, is GAGVSQSPRYKVTKRGQDVALRCDPISGHVSLYWYRQALGQGPEFLTYFNYEAQQDKSGLPNDRFSAERPEGSISTLTIQRTEQRDSAMYRCASSPSTGAYEQYFGPGTRLTVT.

The sample holds many counts of this clonotype. This chain links TRBV4-2 with TRBJ1-4, with a weak D call TRBD1 (6 bases). The CDR3 has 18 residues. Germline V CDR1 and CDR2: LGHNA, YNFKEQ. Trimming cost V 1 base and J 1 base, with 16 bases left between them. The CDR3, as DNA: TGTGCCAGCAGCCAAGGCAGGGGCAGGGCTGGAACTAATGAAAAACTGTTTTTT. This translates into CASSQGRGRAGTNEKLFF.